The entry below describes one T cell receptor beta chain. This CDR3 has 12 amino acids. V was trimmed by 5 bases and J by 6 bases, leaving 7 bases between them. From germline, CDR1 is LNHDA and CDR2 SQIVND (reference sequence). The data were taken from a study of blood T cell repertoires in COVID-19. Repertoires were generated with immunoSEQ multiplex PCR, while TCRdb's copy carries only in-frame clones and drops some. The sample contains hundreds of thousands of clones, approximately 90% of which appear only once. Enrollees, roughly 18 to 90 years old, lived in about two dozen US areas. This chain links TRBV19 with TRBJ2-2; no clear D. Sequenced material: PBMCs or T cells enriched from blood (not recorded which). The sequence came from a woman aged 18-35 years who had recovered from COVID-19. CDR3 residues: CASSRVSGELFF. The CDR3 bases are TGTGCCAGTAGTCGGGTATCCGGGGAGCTGTTTTTT. Complete variable domain (other parts from reference TRBV19 and TRBJ2-2): DGGITQSPKYLFRKEGQNVTLSCEQNLNHDAMYWYRQDPGQGLRLIYYSQIVNDFQKGDIAEGYSVSREKKESFPLTVTSAQKNPTAFYLCASSRVSGELFFGEGSRLTVL.